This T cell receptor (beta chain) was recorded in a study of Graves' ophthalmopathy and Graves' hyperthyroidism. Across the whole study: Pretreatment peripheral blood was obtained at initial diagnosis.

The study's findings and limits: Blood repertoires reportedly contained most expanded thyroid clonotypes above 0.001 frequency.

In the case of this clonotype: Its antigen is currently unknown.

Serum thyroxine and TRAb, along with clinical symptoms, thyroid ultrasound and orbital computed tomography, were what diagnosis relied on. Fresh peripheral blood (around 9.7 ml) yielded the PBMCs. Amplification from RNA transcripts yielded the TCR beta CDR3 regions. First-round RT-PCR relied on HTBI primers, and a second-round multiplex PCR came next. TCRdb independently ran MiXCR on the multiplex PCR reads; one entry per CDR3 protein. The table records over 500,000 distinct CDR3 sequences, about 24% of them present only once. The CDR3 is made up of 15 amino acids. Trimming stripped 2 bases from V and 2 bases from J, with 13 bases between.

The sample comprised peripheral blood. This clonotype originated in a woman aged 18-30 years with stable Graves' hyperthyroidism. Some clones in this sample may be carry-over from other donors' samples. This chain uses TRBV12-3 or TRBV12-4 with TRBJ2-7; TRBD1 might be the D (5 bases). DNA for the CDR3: TGTGCCAGCAGTTTAAGGGGTGTATTGACCTACGAGCAGTACTTC. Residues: CASSLRGVLTYEQYF.